Presented here are 16 T cell receptor beta chains from one specimen sequenced in a study of shared clonotypes between healthy human individuals. Measured with immunoSEQ multiplex PCR; TCRdb has only the in-frame clones, and not every one. In the table there are some 470,000 clones, about three quarters of which are singletons. Material for sequencing was PBMCs. The receptors here all came from a woman aged 40-49 years in good health. Some clones in this sample may be carry-over from other donors' samples.

V gene TRBV27 combines with J gene TRBJ2-7; TRBD1 aligns across 9 bases. Germline V gene sequence: CDR1 MNHEY, CDR2 SMNVEV (reference sequence). The CDR3 consists of 14 residues. Trimming removed 6 bases from V and 2 bases from J; junction bases left unmatched: 5. For the CDR3, the DNA is TGTGCCAGCAGATGGGGACAGGGAGCCTACGAGCAGTACTTC. This translates into CASRWGQGAYEQYF.

V gene TRBV18 combines with J gene TRBJ2-1; D is undetermined. The V end lost 1 base, the J end lost 5 bases, and 12 bases lay between the germline ends. The germline gives CDR1 KGHSH, CDR2 LQKENI. This CDR3 has 15 residues. CDR3 sequence (DNA): TGTGCCAGCTCACCACAGCCGCGAATGGACAATGAGCAGTTCTTC. This sequence encodes CASSPQPRMDNEQFF.

The rearrangement links TRBV15 to TRBJ1-1; 8 nucleotides line up with TRBD1. With 1 base clipped from V and 0 bases from J, the junction kept 4 bases outside the gene matches. CDR1 and CDR2 from the germline V gene are LNHNV and YYDKDF (reference sequence). This CDR3 has 16 residues. CDR3: CATSRGTGRMNTEAFF. CDR3 nucleotides: TGTGCCACCAGCAGAGGGACAGGGAGGATGAACACTGAAGCTTTCTTT. The whole variable domain, remainder taken from reference TRBV15 and TRBJ1-1, is DAMVIQNPRYQVTQFGKPVTLSCSQTLNHNVMYWYQQKSSQAPKLLFHYYDKDFNNEADTPDNFQSRRPNTSFCFLDIRSPGLGDTAMYLCATSRGTGRMNTEAFFGQGTRLTVV.

This rearrangement joins TRBV7-8 to TRBJ2-1, with 11 bases fitting TRBD2. CDR1 and CDR2 from the germline V gene are SGHVS and FQNEAQ. This CDR3 is built from 15 residues. With 7 bases clipped from V and 7 bases from J, the junction kept 9 bases outside the gene matches. CDR3 nucleotides: TGTGCCAGCAACCCCGGACTAGCGGGCACAAATGAGCAGTTCTTC. Amino acids: CASNPGLAGTNEQFF.

The chain carries TRBV18 and TRBJ2-7; D is uncertain. Germline V gives CDR1 KGHSH, CDR2 LQKENI. The CDR3 runs 15 residues. The V and J ends lost 2 bases and 0 bases respectively, with 11 bases between them. The CDR3 nucleotides read TGTGCCAGCTCACCATCGGGCCGAAGCTCCTACGAGCAGTACTTC. As protein: CASSPSGRSSYEQYF.

The sample holds one count of this clone. The CDR3 nucleotides read TGTGCCAGTAGTGCTCCCCTCTCGGAAAGGGGAAACACCATATATTTT. This codes for CASSAPLSERGNTIYF. The rearrangement uses TRBV19 and TRBJ1-3; no clear D gene. Germline CDR1 LNHDA, CDR2 SQIVND (reference sequence). The CDR3 length is 16 residues. Trimming stripped 5 bases from V and 4 bases from J, with 18 bases between.

The J gene is TRBJ1-4, the V gene TRBV25-1; D ambiguous. The germline V gene has CDR1 MGHDK and CDR2 SYGVNS. This CDR3 contains 17 residues. V was shortened by 4 bases and J by 5 bases, with 20 bases between the two germline ends. The CDR3 spells CASSANSPTPKNEKLFF. CDR3 nucleotides: TGTGCCAGCAGTGCAAACTCCCCGACACCAAAGAATGAAAAACTGTTTTTT.

The gene calls are TRBV5-6 and TRBJ2-1; D gene uncertain. The CDR3 runs 15 residues. The V gene lost 2 bases and the J gene lost 5 bases, with 14 bases spanning the gap. Per the germline V gene, CDR1 is SGHDT and CDR2 is YYEEEE. CDR3: CASSFLDGGNNEQFF. The CDR3 coding sequence is TGTGCCAGCAGCTTTTTGGATGGTGGGAACAATGAGCAGTTCTTC.

The V call is TRBV29-1, the J call TRBJ2-1, with D unresolved. The CDR3 is made up of 12 amino acids. CDR1 is SQVTM and CDR2 is ANQGSEA in the germline V gene. V lost 4 bases and J lost 9, with 13 bases in between. CDR3 DNA: TGCAGCGTTGGGTCCCCGGGTGCTGAGCAGTTCTTC. Translated, it gives CSVGSPGAEQFF.

The chain is built from TRBV20-1 and TRBJ1-2; possible D gene TRBD1, 5 bases. V was cut by 3 bases and J by 7 bases, with 9 bases left in between. The CDR3 has 11 amino acids. Per the germline V gene, CDR1 is DFQATT and CDR2 is SNEGSKA (reference sequence). CDR3 loop: CSASRDVGYTF. DNA for the CDR3: TGCAGTGCTAGCAGGGATGTTGGCTACACCTTC.

Worth noting for this clone: Other DNA sequences in the same sample also yield this CDR3. This chain links TRBV18 with TRBJ1-1; D gene ambiguous. V lost 6 bases and J 3 bases, leaving 11 bases between the germline ends. The CDR3 runs to 13 residues. Germline-derived CDR1 and CDR2 are KGHSH and LQKENI. Here the CDR3 reads CASSPRADTEAFF. Here the CDR3 DNA reads TGTGCCAGCTCCCCAAGAGCGGACACTGAAGCTTTCTTT.

This clone was found a few times. The chain joins TRBV21-1 to TRBJ2-7; TRBD1, the D gene given by the table, was not confirmed from the DNA. TRBV21-1 is listed as a pseudogene. The CDR3 consists of 12 residues. The DNA for the CDR3 is TGTGCCAGCAGCAAACATCTCAGGGTTGAGTACTTC. This sequence encodes CASSKHLRVEYF.

The J gene is TRBJ2-1, the V gene TRBV19, with D perhaps TRBD2 (7 bases). V was cut by 7 bases and J by 8 bases, with 21 bases left in between. The V gene's germline CDR1 is LNHDA and CDR2 SQIVND (reference sequence). The CDR3 sequence is 15 residues long. The CDR3 here is CASNGRGAPIDEQFF. CDR3 in DNA: TGTGCCAGTAACGGCCGGGGGGCGCCTATAGATGAGCAGTTCTTC.

The CDR3 sequence is CASRAPGLAENEQFF. The CDR3 DNA sequence: TGTGCCAGCAGGGCACCGGGACTAGCGGAGAATGAGCAGTTCTTC. The V gene is TRBV2, the J gene TRBJ2-1, with TRBD2 identical over 11 bases. Trimming removed 6 bases from V and 7 bases from J; junction bases left unmatched: 8. This CDR3 spans 15 amino acids. CDR1 and CDR2 from the germline V gene are SNHLY and FYNNEI.

This clone was recorded many times. Distinct nucleotide sequences in the sample also encode this CDR3. V usage is TRBV5-1 and J usage is TRBJ1-1; the D gene is possibly TRBD1 (5 bases). The CDR3 is 13 amino acids. Looked up from germline, CDR1 is SGHRS and CDR2 is YFSETQ. Trimming left V 6 bases short and J 4 bases short, with 13 bases between. DNA of the CDR3: TGCGCCAGCAACCTCCGGGGGGGCACTGAAGCTTTCTTT. Translating gives CASNLRGGTEAFF.

The V and J genes are TRBV6-6 and TRBJ2-7, with D tentatively TRBD1 (7 bases). CDR1 MNHNY and CDR2 SVGAGI come from the germline V gene (reference sequence). The V end was cut by 7 bases, the J end by 2 bases, with 15 bases between. CDR3 size: 14 residues. CDR3 region: CASMPGGMTYEQYF. Written as DNA, the CDR3 is TGTGCCAGCATGCCAGGGGGGATGACCTACGAGCAGTACTTC.